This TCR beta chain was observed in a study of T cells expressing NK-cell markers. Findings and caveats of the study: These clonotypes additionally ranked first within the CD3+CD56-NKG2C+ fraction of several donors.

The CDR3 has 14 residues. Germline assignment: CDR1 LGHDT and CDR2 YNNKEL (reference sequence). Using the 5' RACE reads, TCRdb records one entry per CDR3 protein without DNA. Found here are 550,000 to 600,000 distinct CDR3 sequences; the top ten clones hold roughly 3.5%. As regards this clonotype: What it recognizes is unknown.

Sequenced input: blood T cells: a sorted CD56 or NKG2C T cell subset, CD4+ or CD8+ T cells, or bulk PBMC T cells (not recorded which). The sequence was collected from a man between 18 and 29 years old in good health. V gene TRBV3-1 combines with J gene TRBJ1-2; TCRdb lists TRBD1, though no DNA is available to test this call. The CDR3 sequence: CASSQGQYGYGYTF.